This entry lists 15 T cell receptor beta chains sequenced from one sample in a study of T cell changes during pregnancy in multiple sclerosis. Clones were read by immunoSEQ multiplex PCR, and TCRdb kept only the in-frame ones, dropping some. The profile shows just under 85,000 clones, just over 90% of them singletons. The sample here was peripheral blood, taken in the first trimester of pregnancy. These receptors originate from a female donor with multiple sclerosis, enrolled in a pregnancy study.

CDR3 sequence reads: CASSLLGSTGELFF. The CDR3 DNA sequence: TGTGCCAGCAGCTTATTGGGGAGCACCGGGGAGCTGTTTTTT. The genes are TRBV7-9 and TRBJ2-2; weak D call: TRBD2 (5 bases). Trimming shortened V by 2 bases and J by 4 bases, and 8 bases separated the two germline ends. This CDR3 contains 14 residues. Per the germline V gene, CDR1 is SEHNR and CDR2 is FQNEAQ (reference sequence). Drawing the rest from reference TRBV7-9 and TRBJ2-2, the complete variable domain is DTGVSQNPRHKITKRGQNVTFRCDPISEHNRLYWYRQTLGQGPEFLTYFQNEAQLEKSRLLSDRFSAERPKGSFSTLEIQRTEQGDSAMYLCASSLLGSTGELFFGEGSRLTVL.

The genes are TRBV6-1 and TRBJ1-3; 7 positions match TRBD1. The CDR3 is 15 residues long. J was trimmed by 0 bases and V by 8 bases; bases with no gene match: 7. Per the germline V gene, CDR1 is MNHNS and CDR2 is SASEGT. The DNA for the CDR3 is TGTGCCAGCCGGGAGGGGGCTAGCTCTGGAAACACCATATATTTT. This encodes CASREGASSGNTIYF.

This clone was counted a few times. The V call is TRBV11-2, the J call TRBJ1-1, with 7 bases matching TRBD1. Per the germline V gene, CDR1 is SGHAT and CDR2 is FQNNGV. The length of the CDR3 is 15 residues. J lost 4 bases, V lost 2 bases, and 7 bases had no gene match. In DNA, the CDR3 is TGTGCCAGCAGCTTAATACAGGGGTTTGGCACTGAAGCTTTCTTT. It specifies CASSLIQGFGTEAFF.

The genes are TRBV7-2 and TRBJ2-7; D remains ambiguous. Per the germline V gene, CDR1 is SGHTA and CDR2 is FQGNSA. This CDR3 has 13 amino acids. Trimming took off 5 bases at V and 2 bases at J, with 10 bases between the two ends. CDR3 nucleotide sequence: TGTGCCAGCAGCCACACCGTAACCTACGAGCAGTACTTC. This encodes CASSHTVTYEQYF.

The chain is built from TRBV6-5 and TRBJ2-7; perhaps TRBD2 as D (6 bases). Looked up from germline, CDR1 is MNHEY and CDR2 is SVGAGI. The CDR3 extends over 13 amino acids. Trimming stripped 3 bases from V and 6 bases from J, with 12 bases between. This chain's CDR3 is CASSYAGIGEQYF. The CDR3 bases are TGTGCCAGCAGTTATGCGGGAATAGGCGAGCAGTACTTC.

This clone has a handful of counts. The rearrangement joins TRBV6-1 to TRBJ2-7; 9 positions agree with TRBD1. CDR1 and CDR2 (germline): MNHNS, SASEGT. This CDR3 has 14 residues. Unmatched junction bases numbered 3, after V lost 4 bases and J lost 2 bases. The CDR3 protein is CASSVNRGPYEQYF. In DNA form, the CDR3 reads TGTGCCAGCAGTGTAAACAGGGGGCCCTACGAGCAGTACTTC.

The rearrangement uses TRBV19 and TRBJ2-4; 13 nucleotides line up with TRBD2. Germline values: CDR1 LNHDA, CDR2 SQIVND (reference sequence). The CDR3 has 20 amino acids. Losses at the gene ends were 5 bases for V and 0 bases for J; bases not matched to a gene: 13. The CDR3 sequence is CASSPWTSGSSQVAKNIQYF. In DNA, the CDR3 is TGTGCCAGTAGTCCCTGGACTAGCGGGAGCTCGCAAGTAGCCAAAAACATTCAGTACTTC.

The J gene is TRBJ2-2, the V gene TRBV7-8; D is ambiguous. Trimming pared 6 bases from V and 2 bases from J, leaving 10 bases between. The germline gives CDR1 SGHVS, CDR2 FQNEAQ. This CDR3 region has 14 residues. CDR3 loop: CASRAAVNTGELFF. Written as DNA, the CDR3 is TGTGCCAGCAGGGCGGCAGTTAACACCGGGGAGCTGTTTTTT.

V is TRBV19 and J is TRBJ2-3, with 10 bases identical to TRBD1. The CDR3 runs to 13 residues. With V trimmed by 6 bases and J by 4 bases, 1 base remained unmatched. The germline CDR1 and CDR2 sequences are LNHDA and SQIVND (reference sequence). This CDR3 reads CASSGQGADTQYF. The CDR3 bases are TGTGCCAGTAGCGGACAGGGGGCAGATACGCAGTATTTT.

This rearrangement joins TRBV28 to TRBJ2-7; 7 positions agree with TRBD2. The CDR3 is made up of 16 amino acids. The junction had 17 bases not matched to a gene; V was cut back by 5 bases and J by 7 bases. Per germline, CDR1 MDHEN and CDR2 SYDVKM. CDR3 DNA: TGTGCCAGCAGTCTTCGTCGGGGGACTATCACGGGGGAGCAGTACTTC. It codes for CASSLRRGTITGEQYF.

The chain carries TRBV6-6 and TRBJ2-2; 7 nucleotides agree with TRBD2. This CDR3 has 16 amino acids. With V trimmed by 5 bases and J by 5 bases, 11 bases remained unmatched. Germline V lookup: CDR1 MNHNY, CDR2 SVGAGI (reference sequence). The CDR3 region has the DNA TGTGCCAGCAGTCACCTCACGGGAGCGGGGACCGGGGAGCTGTTTTTT. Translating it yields CASSHLTGAGTGELFF.

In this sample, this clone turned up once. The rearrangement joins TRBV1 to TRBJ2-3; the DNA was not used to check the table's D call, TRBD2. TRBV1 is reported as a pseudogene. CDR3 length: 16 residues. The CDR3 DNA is TGCACCAGCAGCCAATCTGAGCGGGAGTTGACAGATACGCAGTATTTT. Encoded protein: CTSSQSERELTDTQYF.

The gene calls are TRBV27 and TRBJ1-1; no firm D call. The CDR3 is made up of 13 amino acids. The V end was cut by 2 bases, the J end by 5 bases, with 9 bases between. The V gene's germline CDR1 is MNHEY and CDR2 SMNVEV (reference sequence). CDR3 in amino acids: CASSLSAETEAFF. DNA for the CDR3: TGTGCCAGCAGTTTAAGTGCTGAGACTGAAGCTTTCTTT.

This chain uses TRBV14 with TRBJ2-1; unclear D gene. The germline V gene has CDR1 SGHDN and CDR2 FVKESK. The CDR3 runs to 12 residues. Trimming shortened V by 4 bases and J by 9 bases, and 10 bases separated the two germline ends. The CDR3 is CASSLIVAEQFF. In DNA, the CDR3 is TGTGCCAGCAGCCTTATAGTAGCTGAGCAGTTCTTC.

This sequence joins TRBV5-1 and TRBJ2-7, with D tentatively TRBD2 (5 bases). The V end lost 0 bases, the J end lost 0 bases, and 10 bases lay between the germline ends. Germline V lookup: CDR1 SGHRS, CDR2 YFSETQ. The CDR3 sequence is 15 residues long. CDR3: CASSLAPGSSYEQYF. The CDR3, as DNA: TGCGCCAGCAGCTTGGCCCCGGGGAGCTCCTACGAGCAGTACTTC.